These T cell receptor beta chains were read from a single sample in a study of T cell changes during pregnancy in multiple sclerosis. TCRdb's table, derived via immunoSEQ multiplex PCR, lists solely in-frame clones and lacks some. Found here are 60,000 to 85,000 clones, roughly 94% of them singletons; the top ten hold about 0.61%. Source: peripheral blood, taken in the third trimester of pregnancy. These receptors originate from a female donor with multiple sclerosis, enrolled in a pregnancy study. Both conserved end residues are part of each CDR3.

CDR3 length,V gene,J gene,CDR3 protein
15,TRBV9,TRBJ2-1,CASSVSPRGSGEQFF
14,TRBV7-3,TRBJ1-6,CASSLSAAGSPLHF
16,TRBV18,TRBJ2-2,CASSPFGAGNTGELFF
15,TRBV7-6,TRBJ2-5,CASSLLTGGKETQYF
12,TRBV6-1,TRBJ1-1,CASIRDRVVAFF
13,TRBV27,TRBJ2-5,CASRSGGGETQYF
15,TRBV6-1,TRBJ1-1,CASSEGTVPGTEAFF
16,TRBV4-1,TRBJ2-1,CASSQWGQGGHGEQFF
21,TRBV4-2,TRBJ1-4,CASSQGPSPGQGLVVREKLFF
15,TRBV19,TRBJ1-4,CASSPRDRENEKLFF
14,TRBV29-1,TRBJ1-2,CSVEGGGENYGYTF
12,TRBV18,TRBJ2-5,CASSPSGETQYF
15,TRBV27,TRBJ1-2,CASTPYPPANYGYTF
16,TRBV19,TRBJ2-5,CASSPHDRDPQETQYF
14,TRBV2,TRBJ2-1,CASSTGEGYNEQFF
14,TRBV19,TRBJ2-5,CASRNLDRGETQYF
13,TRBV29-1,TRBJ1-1,CSVLTGMNTEAFF
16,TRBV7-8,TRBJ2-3,CASSRTSGGGADTQYF
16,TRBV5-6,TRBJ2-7,CASSGGQGRGGYEQYF
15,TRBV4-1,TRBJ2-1,CASSQVATGDNEQFF
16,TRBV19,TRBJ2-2,CASSNGQGANTGELFF
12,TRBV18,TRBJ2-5,CASSPSVETQYF
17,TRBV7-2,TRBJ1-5,CASSAPLRQGRNQPQHF
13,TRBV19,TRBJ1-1,CASSTGVNTEAFF
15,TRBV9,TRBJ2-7,CASSVGTGRTYEQYF
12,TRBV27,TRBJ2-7,CASRQSTGEQYF
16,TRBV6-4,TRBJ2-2,CASREGTGANTGELFF
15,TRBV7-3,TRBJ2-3,CASSLTRDSADTQYF
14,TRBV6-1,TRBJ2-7,CASYTTGAPYEQYF
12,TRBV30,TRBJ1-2,CARSGWSNGYTF
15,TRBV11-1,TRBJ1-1,CASSPQDRGGTEAFF
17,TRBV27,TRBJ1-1,CASSLRGTLQEGTEAFF
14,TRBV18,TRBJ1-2,CASSPSTAGYGYTF
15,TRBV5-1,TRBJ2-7,CASSLVGQGPYEQYF
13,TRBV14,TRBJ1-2,CASSPTGSYGYTF
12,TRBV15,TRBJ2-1,CATSGGLQGRFF
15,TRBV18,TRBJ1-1,CASSPPGRGNPEAFF
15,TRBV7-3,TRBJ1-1,CASSLTVDQADEAFF
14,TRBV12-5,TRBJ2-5,CASASTLYQETQYF
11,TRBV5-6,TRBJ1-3,CASMGGNTTYF
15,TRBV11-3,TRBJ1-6,CASRSRTGGGSPLHF
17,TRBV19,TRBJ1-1,CATRPLEGRGPNTEAFF
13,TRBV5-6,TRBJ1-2,CASSSDTGYGYTF
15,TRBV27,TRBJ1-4,CASSLSVGQNEKLFF
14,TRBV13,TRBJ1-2,CASSLSAGWDGYTF
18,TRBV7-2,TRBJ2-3,CASSPRGWRGTSTDTQYF
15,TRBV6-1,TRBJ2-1,CASSEEASGGTEQFF
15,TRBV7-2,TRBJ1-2,CASSPRDRGRLGYTF
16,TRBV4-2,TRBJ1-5,CASSQVQGLSNQPQHF
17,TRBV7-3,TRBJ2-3,CASSPGTSGGRVDTQYF
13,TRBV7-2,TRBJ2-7,CASSPLVAGEQYF
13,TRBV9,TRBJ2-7,CASSVAPGQFLYF
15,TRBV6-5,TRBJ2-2,CASRLSGGASGELFF